This TCR beta chain was identified in a study of memory CD8 T cells in hepatitis C reinfection. Study-wide results and limits: About 5 donors were too few for definitive public clonotype conclusions.

Details on this clone: The antigen remains unidentified.

CDR3 length: 15 residues. TCRdb keeps only in-frame clones here, not all; method: immunoSEQ multiplex PCR. The data show tens of thousands of clones, roughly 90% seen once. Time point: peak reinfection, 3 to 8 weeks after reinfection detection. TCR sequencing was done directly ex vivo on sorted cells, without expansion in vitro. V and J are TRBV1 and TRBJ2-7; the table's TRBD2 call for D was not verified on the DNA. TRBV1 constitutes a pseudogene. The sequence was obtained from a man between 18 and 35 years old with hepatitis C virus infection. The sequenced material came from naive CD8+ T cells sorted from blood. The CDR3 sequence is CTSSQITDCPYEQYF. The CDR3 bases are TGCACCAGCAGCCAAATAACGGACTGCCCCTACGAGCAGTACTTC.